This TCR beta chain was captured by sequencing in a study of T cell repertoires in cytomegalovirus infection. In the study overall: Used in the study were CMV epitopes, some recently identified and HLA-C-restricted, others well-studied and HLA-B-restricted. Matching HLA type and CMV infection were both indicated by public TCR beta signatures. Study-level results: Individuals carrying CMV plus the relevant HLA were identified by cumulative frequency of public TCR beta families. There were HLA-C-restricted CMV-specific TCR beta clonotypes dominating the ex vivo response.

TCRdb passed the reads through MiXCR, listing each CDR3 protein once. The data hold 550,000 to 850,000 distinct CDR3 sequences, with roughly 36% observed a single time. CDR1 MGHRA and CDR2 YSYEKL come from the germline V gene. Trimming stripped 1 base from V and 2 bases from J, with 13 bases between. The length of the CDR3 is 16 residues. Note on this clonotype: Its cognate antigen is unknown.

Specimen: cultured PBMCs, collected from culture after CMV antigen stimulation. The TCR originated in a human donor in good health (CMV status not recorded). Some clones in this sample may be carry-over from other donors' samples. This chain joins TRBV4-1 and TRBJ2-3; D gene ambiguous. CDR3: CASSQGRSPLTDTQYF. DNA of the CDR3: TGCGCCAGCAGCCAAGGCCGGAGCCCGCTCACAGATACGCAGTATTTT.